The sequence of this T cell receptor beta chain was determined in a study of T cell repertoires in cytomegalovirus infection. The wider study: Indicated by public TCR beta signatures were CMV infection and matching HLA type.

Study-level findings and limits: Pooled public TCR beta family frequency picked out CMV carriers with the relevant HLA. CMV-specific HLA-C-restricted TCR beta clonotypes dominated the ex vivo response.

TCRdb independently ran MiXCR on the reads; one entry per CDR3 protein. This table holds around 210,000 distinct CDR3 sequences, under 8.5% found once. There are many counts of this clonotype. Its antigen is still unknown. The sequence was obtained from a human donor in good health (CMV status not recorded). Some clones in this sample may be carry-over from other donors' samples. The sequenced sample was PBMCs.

CDR3 region: CASSLRDRPNTEAFF. The CDR3 nucleotides read TGTGCCAGCAGCTTAAGGGACAGACCTAACACTGAAGCTTTCTTT. The gene calls are TRBV7-6 and TRBJ1-1, with TRBD1 matching over 7 bases. This CDR3 has 15 residues. Germline V CDR1 and CDR2: SGHVS, FNYEAQ. V shed 2 bases, J shed 2 bases, and the junction held 5 bases outside the gene matches.